The 10 T cell receptor beta chains in this list originate from one sample, sequenced in a study of T and B cells in COVID-19 patients. TRB was amplified from around 230-520 ng of blood genomic DNA. BIOMED2 TRB-A/B primer pools were used in multiplex TRB PCR. Each CDR3 protein gets one entry after TCRdb re-called the multiplex PCR reads with MiXCR. The sample carries roughly 1,200 distinct CDR3 sequences, 25% to 35% recorded once. The sample was blood. The receptors here all came from a human donor with active COVID-19.

The chain couples TRBV5-6 to TRBJ1-6, with 8 bases matching TRBD1. Germline-derived CDR1 and CDR2 are SGHDT and YYEEEE. The CDR3 is 16 residues long. With V trimmed by 1 base and J by 8 bases, 8 bases remained unmatched. The CDR3 DNA reads as TGTGCCAGCAGCTTGCCGGCAGGGGGCATATATTCACCCCTCCACTTT. Protein sequence: CASSLPAGGIYSPLHF.

In this sample, this clonotype is large. V is TRBV27 and J is TRBJ2-5; the D is unclear. V lost 5 bases and J 4 bases, leaving 17 bases between the germline ends. The length of the CDR3 is 15 residues. Germline V lookup: CDR1 MNHEY, CDR2 SMNVEV (reference sequence). The CDR3 DNA reads as TGTGCCAGCAGTCTCAAACCAGGCCTCCCAGAGACCCAGTACTTC. This translates into CASSLKPGLPETQYF.

In its sample, this clonotype ranks as large. The CDR3 DNA is TGTGCCAGCAGTTCGCGGGAGGTTTACGAGCAGTACTTC. Translation gives CASSSREVYEQYF. V and J are TRBV6-6 and TRBJ2-7, with 8 bases matching TRBD2. The CDR3 totals 13 residues. Germline loops: CDR1 MNHNY, CDR2 SVGAGI (reference sequence). Trimming took 4 bases from V and 4 from J; bases not matched to a gene: 3.

This clonotype rates as medium-sized. At one end the junction does not follow the germline gene, possibly because of a read error. This chain uses TRBV5-6 with TRBJ2-1; 9 bases are shared with TRBD2. Germline V gene data show CDR1 as SGHDT and CDR2 as YYEEEE. The length of the CDR3 is 13 residues. CDR3: CASSLGLAEEQFF. The DNA of the CDR3 is TGCGCCAGCAGCCTGGGACTAGCCGAGGAGCAGTTCTTC.

This chain uses TRBV7-9 with TRBJ2-5; 11 bases agree with TRBD2. Germline V gene lookup returns CDR1 SEHNR and CDR2 FQNEAQ (reference sequence). V was pared by 4 bases and J by 7 bases, with 11 bases of the junction left unmatched. This CDR3 has 16 amino acids. The CDR3 DNA sequence: TGTGCCAGCAGCTCGGGACTAGCGGCTAGTTCGGGGACCCAGTACTTC. This gives the protein CASSSGLAASSGTQYF.

By proportion, this clonotype is medium-sized. This chain joins TRBV6-5 and TRBJ1-2, with 12 positions matching TRBD1. Per the germline V gene, CDR1 is MNHEY and CDR2 is SVGAGI. Trimming cost V 6 bases and J 1 base; bases outside gene matches: 9. CDR3 size: 17 residues. CDR3 region: CASSRRDRGLLNYGYTF. The CDR3 DNA reads as TGTGCCAGCAGCCGCCGGGACAGGGGGCTCCTTAACTATGGCTACACCTTC.

This clonotype came up a few times. V is TRBV20-1 and J is TRBJ2-3, with D unresolved. With 5 bases removed from V and 0 bases from J, the gap between germline ends came to 12 bases. The CDR3 contains 14 residues. CDR1 and CDR2 from the germline V gene are DFQATT and SNEGSKA (reference sequence). The CDR3 here is CSAYEAISTDTQYF. In DNA form, the CDR3 reads TGCAGTGCTTACGAGGCGATAAGCACAGATACGCAGTATTTT.

This clonotype rates as large. The chain links TRBV5-6 to TRBJ2-7; D might be TRBD1 (6 bases). V lost 4 bases, J lost 9 bases, and 17 bases lay in between. Germline V CDR1 and CDR2: SGHDT, YYEEEE. This CDR3 contains 13 residues. The CDR3, as DNA: TGTGCCAGCAGCGCATCCGGGACAATAGTGCAGTACTTC. Protein sequence: CASSASGTIVQYF.

By share, this clonotype ranks as medium-sized. This chain joins TRBV15 and TRBJ1-2; D is uncertain. Germline CDR1 LNHNV, CDR2 YYDKDF (reference sequence). With 0 bases removed from V and 4 bases from J, the gap between germline ends came to 12 bases. The CDR3 length is 15 residues. Here the CDR3 DNA reads TGTGCCACCAGCAGAGATACAAGCTTGGCCTATGGCTACACCTTC. Translated: CATSRDTSLAYGYTF.

By sample fraction, this clonotype is medium-sized. CDR3 nucleotides: TGTGCCAGCAGTTTATTGGGTTCCGGAAACACCATATATTTT. Its translation: CASSLLGSGNTIYF. This chain links TRBV12-3 or TRBV12-4 with TRBJ1-3; no definite D call. V was cut by 2 bases and J by 4 bases, with 9 bases left in between. This CDR3 contains 14 residues.